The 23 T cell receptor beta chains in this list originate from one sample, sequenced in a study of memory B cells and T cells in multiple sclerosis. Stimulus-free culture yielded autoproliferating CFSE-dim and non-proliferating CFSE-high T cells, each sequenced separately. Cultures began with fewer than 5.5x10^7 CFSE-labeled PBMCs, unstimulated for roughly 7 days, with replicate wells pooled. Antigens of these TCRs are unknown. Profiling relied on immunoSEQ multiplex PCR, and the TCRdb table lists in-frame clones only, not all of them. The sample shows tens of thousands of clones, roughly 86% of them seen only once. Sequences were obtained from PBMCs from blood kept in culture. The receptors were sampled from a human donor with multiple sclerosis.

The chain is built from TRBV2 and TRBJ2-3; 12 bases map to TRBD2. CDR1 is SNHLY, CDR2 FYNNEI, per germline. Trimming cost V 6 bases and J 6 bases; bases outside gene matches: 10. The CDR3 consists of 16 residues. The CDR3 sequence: CASRKLAGGGWDTQYF. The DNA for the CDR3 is TGTGCCAGCAGGAAACTAGCGGGAGGTGGTTGGGATACGCAGTATTTT.

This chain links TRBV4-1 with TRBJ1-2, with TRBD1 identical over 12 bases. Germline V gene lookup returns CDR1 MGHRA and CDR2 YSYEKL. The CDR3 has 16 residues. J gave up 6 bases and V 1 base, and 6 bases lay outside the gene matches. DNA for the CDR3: TGCGCCAGCAGCCAAGCCGGGACAGGGGGCAAGGATGGCTACACCTTC. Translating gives CASSQAGTGGKDGYTF.

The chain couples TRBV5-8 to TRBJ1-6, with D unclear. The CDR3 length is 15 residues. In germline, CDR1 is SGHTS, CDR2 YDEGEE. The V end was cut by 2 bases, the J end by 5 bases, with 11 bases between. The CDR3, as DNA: TGTGCCAGCAGCTTACGAGGACTGGATAATTCACCCCTCCACTTT. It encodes CASSLRGLDNSPLHF.

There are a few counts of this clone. This chain's CDR3 is CASSQGAGTQPQHF. Written as DNA, the CDR3 is TGTGCCAGTAGTCAGGGGGCGGGAACTCAGCCCCAGCATTTT. The rearrangement joins TRBV19 to TRBJ1-5, with TRBD1 matching 8 bases. The CDR3 totals 14 residues. Germline V gene lookup returns CDR1 LNHDA and CDR2 SQIVND (reference sequence). J lost 6 bases, V lost 5 bases, and 6 bases had no gene match.

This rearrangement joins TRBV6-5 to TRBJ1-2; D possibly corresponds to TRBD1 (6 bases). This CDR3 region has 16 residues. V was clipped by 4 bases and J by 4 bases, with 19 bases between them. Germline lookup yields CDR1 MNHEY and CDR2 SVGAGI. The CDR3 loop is CASSSFAEGVVYGYTF. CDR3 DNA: TGTGCCAGCAGTTCTTTCGCGGAGGGGGTGGTCTATGGCTACACCTTC.

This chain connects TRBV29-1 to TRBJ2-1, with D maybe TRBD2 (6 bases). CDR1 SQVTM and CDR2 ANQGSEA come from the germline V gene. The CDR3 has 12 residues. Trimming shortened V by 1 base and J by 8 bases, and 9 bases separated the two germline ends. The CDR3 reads CSVEGLAHEQFF. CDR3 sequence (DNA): TGCAGCGTTGAAGGGCTAGCGCATGAGCAGTTCTTC.

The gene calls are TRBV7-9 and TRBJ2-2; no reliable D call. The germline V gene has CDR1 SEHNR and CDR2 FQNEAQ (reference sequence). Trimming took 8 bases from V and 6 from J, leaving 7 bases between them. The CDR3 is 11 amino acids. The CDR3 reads CASSKPGELFF. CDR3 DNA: TGTGCCAGCTCGAAGCCCGGGGAGCTGTTTTTT.

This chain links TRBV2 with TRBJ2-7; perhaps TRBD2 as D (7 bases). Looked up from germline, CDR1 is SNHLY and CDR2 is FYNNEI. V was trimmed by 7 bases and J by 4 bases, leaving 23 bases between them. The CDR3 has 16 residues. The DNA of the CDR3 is TGTGCCAGCAAGAGGGAGGGTAGGCAGGGGCCATACGAGCAGTACTTC. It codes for CASKREGRQGPYEQYF. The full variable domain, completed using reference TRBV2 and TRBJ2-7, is EPEVTQTPSHQVTQMGQEVILRCVPISNHLYFYWYRQILGQKVEFLVSFYNNEISEKSEIFDDQFSVERPDGSNFTLKIRSTKLEDSAMYFCASKREGRQGPYEQYFGPGTRLTVT.

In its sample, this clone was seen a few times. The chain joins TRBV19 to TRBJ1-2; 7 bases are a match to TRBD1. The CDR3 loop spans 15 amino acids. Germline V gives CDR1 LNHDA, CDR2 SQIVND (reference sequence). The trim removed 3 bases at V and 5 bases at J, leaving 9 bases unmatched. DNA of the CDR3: TGTGCCAGTAGTATGAATTGGGGGACAGTATATGGCTACACCTTC. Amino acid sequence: CASSMNWGTVYGYTF.

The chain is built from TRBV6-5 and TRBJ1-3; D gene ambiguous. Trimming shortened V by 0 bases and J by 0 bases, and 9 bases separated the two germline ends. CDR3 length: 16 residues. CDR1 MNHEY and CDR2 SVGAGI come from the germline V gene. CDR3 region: CASSYSETSSGNTIYF. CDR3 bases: TGTGCCAGCAGTTACTCGGAGACGAGCTCTGGAAACACCATATATTTT.

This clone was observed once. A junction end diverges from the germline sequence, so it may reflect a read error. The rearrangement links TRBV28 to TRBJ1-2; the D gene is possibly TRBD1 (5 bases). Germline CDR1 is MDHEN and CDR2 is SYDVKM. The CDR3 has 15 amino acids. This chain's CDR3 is CASNLPGTPVEGYTF. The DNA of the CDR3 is TGTGCCAGCAATTTACCGGGGACCCCAGTGGAAGGCTACACCTTC.

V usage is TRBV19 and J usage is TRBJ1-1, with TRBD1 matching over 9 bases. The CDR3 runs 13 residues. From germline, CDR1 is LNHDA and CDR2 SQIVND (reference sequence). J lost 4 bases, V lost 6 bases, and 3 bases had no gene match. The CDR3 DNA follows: TGTGCCAGTAGCTTACAGGGGGCCACTGAAGCTTTCTTT. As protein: CASSLQGATEAFF.

In nucleotides, the CDR3 is TGTGCCAGCTCACCACCGGAGAGGTACAATGAGCAGTTCTTC. It specifies CASSPPERYNEQFF. V is TRBV18 and J is TRBJ2-1; D unclear. The CDR3 totals 14 residues. Trimming took off 0 bases at V and 4 bases at J, with 7 bases between the two ends. Germline V gene sequence: CDR1 KGHSH, CDR2 LQKENI.

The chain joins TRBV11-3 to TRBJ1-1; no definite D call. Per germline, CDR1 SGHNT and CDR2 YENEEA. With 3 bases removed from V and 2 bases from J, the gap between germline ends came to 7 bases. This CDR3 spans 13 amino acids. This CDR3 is CASSFDPNTEAFF. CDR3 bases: TGTGCCAGCAGCTTCGACCCAAACACTGAAGCTTTCTTT.

The CDR3 DNA reads TGTGCCAGCACGGCAGGGGCAGGTGGCTACACCTTC. Translating it yields CASTAGAGGYTF. V is TRBV2 and J is TRBJ1-2, with TRBD1 as a possible D gene (6 bases). This CDR3 contains 12 residues. The V gene lost 7 bases and the J gene lost 7 bases, with 13 bases spanning the gap. Germline loops: CDR1 SNHLY, CDR2 FYNNEI.

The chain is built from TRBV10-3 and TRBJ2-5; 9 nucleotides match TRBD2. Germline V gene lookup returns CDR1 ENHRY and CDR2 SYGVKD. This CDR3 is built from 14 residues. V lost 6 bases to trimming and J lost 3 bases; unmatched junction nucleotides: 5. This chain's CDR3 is CAIRGRLAEETQYF. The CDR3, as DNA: TGTGCCATCAGGGGGAGACTAGCGGAAGAGACCCAGTACTTC.

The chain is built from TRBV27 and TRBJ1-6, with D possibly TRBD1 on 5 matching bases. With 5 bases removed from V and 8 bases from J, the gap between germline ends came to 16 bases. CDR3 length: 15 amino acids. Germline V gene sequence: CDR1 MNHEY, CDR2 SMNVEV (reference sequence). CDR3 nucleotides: TGTGCCAGCAGTGAGACCCAGGGTTGGCATTCACCCCTCCACTTT. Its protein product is CASSETQGWHSPLHF.

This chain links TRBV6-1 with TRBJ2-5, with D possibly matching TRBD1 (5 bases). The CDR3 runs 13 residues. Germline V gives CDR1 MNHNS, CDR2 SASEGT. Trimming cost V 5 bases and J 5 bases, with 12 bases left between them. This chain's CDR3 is CASSKTVRETQYF. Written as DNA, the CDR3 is TGTGCCAGCAGTAAGACAGTGAGGGAGACCCAGTACTTC.

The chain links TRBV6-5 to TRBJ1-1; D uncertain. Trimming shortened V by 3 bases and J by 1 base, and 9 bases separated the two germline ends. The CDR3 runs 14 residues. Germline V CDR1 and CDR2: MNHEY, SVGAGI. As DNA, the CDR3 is TGTGCCAGCAGTTATCATGCCACGAACACTGAAGCTTTCTTT. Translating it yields CASSYHATNTEAFF.

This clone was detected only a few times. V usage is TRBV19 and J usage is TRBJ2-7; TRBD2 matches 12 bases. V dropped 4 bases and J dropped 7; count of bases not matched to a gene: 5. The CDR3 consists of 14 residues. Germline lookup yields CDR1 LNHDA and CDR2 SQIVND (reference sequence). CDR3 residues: CASSTPGLAGEQYF. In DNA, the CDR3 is TGTGCCAGTAGTACTCCCGGACTAGCGGGGGAGCAGTACTTC.

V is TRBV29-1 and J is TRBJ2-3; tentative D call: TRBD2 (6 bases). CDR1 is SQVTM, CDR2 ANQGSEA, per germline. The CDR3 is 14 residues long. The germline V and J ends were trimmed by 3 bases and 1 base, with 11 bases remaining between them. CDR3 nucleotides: TGCAGCGTTGATGAGTGGGGGGGCACAGATACGCAGTATTTT. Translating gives CSVDEWGGTDTQYF.

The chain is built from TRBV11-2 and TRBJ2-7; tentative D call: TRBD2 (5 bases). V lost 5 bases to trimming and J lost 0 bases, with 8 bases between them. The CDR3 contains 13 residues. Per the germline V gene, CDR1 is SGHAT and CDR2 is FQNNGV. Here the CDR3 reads CASSPDFSYEQYF. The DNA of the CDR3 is TGTGCCAGCAGCCCGGACTTCTCCTACGAGCAGTACTTC.

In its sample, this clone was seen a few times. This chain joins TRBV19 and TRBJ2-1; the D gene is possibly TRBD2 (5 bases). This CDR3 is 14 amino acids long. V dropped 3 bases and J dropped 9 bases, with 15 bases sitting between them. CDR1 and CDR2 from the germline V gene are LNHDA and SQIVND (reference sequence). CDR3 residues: CASSMEQRSREQFF. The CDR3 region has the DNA TGTGCCAGTAGTATGGAACAGCGGAGTCGTGAGCAGTTCTTC.